The 11 T cell receptor beta chains listed next were all sequenced from one sample in a study of T-cell memory formation after mild COVID-19. TCRdb called the 5' RACE reads again in MiXCR, with one record for every CDR3 protein. This table has 350,000 or so distinct CDR3 sequences, 13% appearing once. Sequencing was performed on PBMCs or a T cell subset sorted from them (not recorded which). All receptors come from a man between 18 and 35 years old who had mild COVID-19 (a few samples of this study predate the infection). Cell type and time point are not known.

The chain links TRBV10-2 to TRBJ1-2; the D gene is possibly TRBD1 (5 bases). The germline gives CDR1 WSHSY, CDR2 SAAADI. Deletions cut 2 bases from V and 5 bases from J, with 12 bases between. This CDR3 spans 14 amino acids. Here the CDR3 reads CASSEGKGLYGYTF. In DNA form, the CDR3 reads TGCGCCAGCAGTGAGGGGAAGGGGCTATATGGCTACACCTTC.

This clonotype has a handful of counts. The CDR3 DNA reads TGTGCCAGCACCAGCGACCGTAAAACCGGGGAGCTGTTTTTT. This translates into CASTSDRKTGELFF. This chain joins TRBV7-9 and TRBJ2-2; D is unresolved. The germline V and J ends were trimmed by 7 bases and 5 bases, with 14 bases remaining between them. Looked up from germline, CDR1 is SEHNR and CDR2 is FQNEAQ (reference sequence). This CDR3 comprises 14 residues.

This clonotype occurred many times. The genes are TRBV12-3 or TRBV12-4 and TRBJ2-5; D remains ambiguous. The CDR3 has 14 amino acids. Trimming shortened V by 4 bases and J by 4 bases, and 13 bases separated the two germline ends. As DNA, the CDR3 is TGTGCCAGCAGTTCCTTGGGGTTCGGAGAGACCCAGTACTTC. Protein: CASSSLGFGETQYF.

V gene TRBV3-1 combines with J gene TRBJ2-6; D is perhaps TRBD1 (5 bases). Trimming pared 5 bases from V and 2 bases from J, leaving 10 bases between. This CDR3 has 15 residues. Germline assignment: CDR1 LGHDT and CDR2 YNNKEL (reference sequence). CDR3 bases: TGTGCCAGCAGCTTCCAGGGTACTGGGGCCAACGTCCTGACTTTC. It codes for CASSFQGTGANVLTF.

In its sample, this clonotype was seen a few times. The V call is TRBV7-2, the J call TRBJ1-1; no clear D gene. In germline, CDR1 is SGHTA, CDR2 FQGNSA. The CDR3 contains 15 residues. V lost 2 bases, J lost 1 base, and 11 bases lay in between. CDR3 region: CASSLMQTQNTEAFF. CDR3 DNA: TGTGCCAGCAGCTTAATGCAGACCCAGAACACTGAAGCTTTCTTT. Using reference TRBV7-2 and TRBJ1-1 for the parts outside the CDR3, the full variable domain is GAGVSQSPSNKVTEKGKDVELRCDPISGHTALYWYRQSLGQGLEFLIYFQGNSAPDKSGLPSDRFSAERTGGSVSTLTIQRTQQEDSAVYLCASSLMQTQNTEAFFGQGTRLTVV.

This clonotype was seen more than once but under ten times. The chain uses TRBV7-2 and TRBJ2-2; TRBD1 matches at 7 bases. V was clipped by 3 bases and J by 0 bases; unmatched bases: 1. The CDR3 length is 15 residues. From germline, CDR1 is SGHTA and CDR2 FQGNSA. The DNA of the CDR3 is TGTGCCAGCAGCTTCACAGGGGCGAACACCGGGGAGCTGTTTTTT. As protein: CASSFTGANTGELFF. Combining the CDR3 with reference TRBV7-2 and TRBJ2-2 gives the whole variable domain GAGVSQSPSNKVTEKGKDVELRCDPISGHTALYWYRQSLGQGLEFLIYFQGNSAPDKSGLPSDRFSAERTGGSVSTLTIQRTQQEDSAVYLCASSFTGANTGELFFGEGSRLTVL.

This clonotype was detected a few times. The genes are TRBV12-3 or TRBV12-4 and TRBJ2-2; 9 bases agree with TRBD1. The junction had 5 bases not matched to a gene; V was cut back by 7 bases and J by 5 bases. There are 14 residues in the CDR3. The CDR3 is CASIETGGTGELFF. The CDR3 DNA reads TGTGCCAGCATCGAGACAGGGGGAACCGGGGAGCTGTTTTTT.

This clonotype has just a few counts. V is TRBV15 and J is TRBJ2-2; 8 bases are a match to TRBD1. Germline CDR1 LNHNV, CDR2 YYDKDF (reference sequence). J was trimmed by 1 base and V by 5 bases; bases with no gene match: 6. The CDR3 has 16 residues. In nucleotides, the CDR3 is TGTGCCACCAGCTCCAGGACAGGGTGGAACACCGGGGAGCTGTTTTTT. Translated: CATSSRTGWNTGELFF.

V is TRBV7-2 and J is TRBJ1-2, with D perhaps matching TRBD1 (6 bases). The germline CDR1 and CDR2 sequences are SGHTA and FQGNSA. V shed 5 bases and J shed 8 bases, with 18 bases lying between them. This CDR3 is 14 amino acids long. CDR3 coding DNA: TGTGCCAGCAGCCGCGGGGGCAGGCTCAGGGGCTACACCTTC. Residues: CASSRGGRLRGYTF.

V is TRBV29-1 and J is TRBJ1-2, with no clear D. The V end lost 0 bases, the J end lost 7 bases, and 12 bases lay between the germline ends. Germline V gives CDR1 SQVTM, CDR2 ANQGSEA. CDR3 length equals 13 residues. CDR3 sequence (DNA): TGCAGCGTTGAAGATCATATGCTACGTGGCTACACCTTC. This gives the protein CSVEDHMLRGYTF.

V is TRBV12-3 or TRBV12-4 and J is TRBJ1-5; no reliable D call. This CDR3 has 11 amino acids. V dropped 6 bases and J dropped 9 bases, with 9 bases sitting between them. DNA for the CDR3: TGTGCCAGCAGCTTCCGCGGGCCCCAGCATTTT. This codes for CASSFRGPQHF.